This entry is about one T cell receptor beta chain. The authors' processing: Reference gene primer amplification gave estimated nucleated cell counts. The repertoire was sequenced with immunoSEQ multiplex PCR; TCRdb's copy has only in-frame clones and lacks some. V and J calls plus clone size are reproduced from that table; the DNA served to infer D and trimming. This table has around 72,000 clones, over 80% appearing once. The record originates from a study of blood T cell repertoires in COVID-19. Across the whole study: COVID-19 samples from acute and convalescent phases originated in the United States, Italy and Spain. PBMCs, B-cell-depleted T cells, or T cells provided the cDNA or gDNA that made up the material.

Looked up from germline, CDR1 is MDHEN and CDR2 is SYDVKM. There are 14 residues in the CDR3. The V end lost 5 bases, the J end lost 4 bases, and 12 bases lay between the germline ends. This chain uses TRBV28 with TRBJ1-3; a weak D match, TRBD1 (6 bases). The sequence was collected from a woman aged 55-69 years with acute or convalescent COVID-19. Input material: peripheral blood. The CDR3 loop reads CASSRGHQGNTIYF. For the CDR3, the DNA is TGTGCCAGCAGTCGGGGACATCAAGGAAACACCATATATTTT.